These 24 T cell receptor beta chains share one sample of origin, sequenced in a study of blood T cells in healthy people across ages (dated by TCRdb to 2014 to 2015). Library construction relied on 5' RACE. TCRdb lists the instrument as Illumina HiSeq 2500. A second about 7 to 12 cycle PCR used a sample-barcoded 5' primer and a J-beta primer mix. Starting from the raw public reads, TCRdb applied fastp trimming at Q25, assembled clones with MiXCR and retained in-frame beta chains. Duplicate CDR3 protein sequences are folded into a single record with the most common DNA and genes. This sample comprises roughly 410,000 distinct CDR3 sequences, about 55% of them detected only once. The ten most abundant clones make up under 65% of the sample. The sample taken for sequencing was blood. The receptors originated from a man aged 60 to 69 in good health.

The V gene is TRBV29-1, the J gene TRBJ2-5; perhaps TRBD1 as D (7 bases). This CDR3 has 13 residues. V shed 1 base and J shed 9 bases, with 15 bases lying between them. CDR1 is SQVTM, CDR2 ANQGSEA, per germline. The CDR3 sequence is CSVEVRGEVPQYF. The DNA of the CDR3 is TGCAGCGTTGAAGTCAGGGGGGAAGTGCCCCAGTACTTC.

This clonotype has only a few counts. A much larger clone lies a single base off, so this may be a read error. This chain connects TRBV18 to TRBJ2-7, with a possible D match to TRBD2 (5 bases). Trimming took 3 bases from V and 7 from J, leaving 13 bases between them. The CDR3 sequence is 13 residues long. The germline gives CDR1 KGHSH, CDR2 LQKENI. As DNA, the CDR3 is TGTGCCAGCTCACCTTCTGTTTCGGGGGAGCAGTACTTC. Residues: CASSPSVSGEQYF.

This clonotype appeared a few times. This chain uses TRBV20-1 with TRBJ2-4, with 11 bases that match TRBD2. The J call may not be correct, given that the DNA end is closer to TRBJ2-5. Germline-derived CDR1 and CDR2 are DFQATT and SNEGSKA (reference sequence). The CDR3 has 15 amino acids. Here the CDR3 reads CSARVASGGSETQYF. The CDR3 DNA reads TGCAGTGCTAGAGTTGCTAGCGGGGGGTCAGAGACCCAGTACTTC.

This clonotype has more than one count but fewer than ten. The CDR3 bases are TGTGCCATCAGTGAGCAAACCTATGAGCAGTTCTTC. Protein sequence: CAISEQTYEQFF. This chain connects TRBV10-3 to TRBJ2-1, with D unresolved. This CDR3 spans 12 amino acids. V was shortened by 2 bases and J by 8 bases, with 7 bases between the two germline ends. Germline values: CDR1 ENHRY, CDR2 SYGVKD.

Only a few counts were recorded for this clonotype. The rearrangement joins TRBV4-2 to TRBJ2-7, with TRBD2 matching over 9 bases. Losses at the gene ends were 3 bases for V and 4 bases for J; bases not matched to a gene: 7. CDR1 LGHNA and CDR2 YNFKEQ come from the germline V gene. The CDR3 runs 15 residues. In DNA form, the CDR3 reads TGTGCCAGCAGCCAGGGGGCGACTAGCGGATACGAGCAGTACTTC. Protein product: CASSQGATSGYEQYF.

The V and J genes are TRBV20-1 and TRBJ2-7; 8 bases are a match to TRBD1. The CDR3 has 12 amino acids. Losses at the gene ends were 5 bases for V and 4 bases for J; bases not matched to a gene: 4. In germline, CDR1 is DFQATT, CDR2 SNEGSKA (reference sequence). The CDR3 bases are TGCAGTGCTGGGGACAGGCCTTACGAGCAGTACTTC. This translates into CSAGDRPYEQYF.

Points on this clonotype: The junction shows a germline mismatch at one end, possibly a read error. The chain couples TRBV10-3 to TRBJ1-6; 9 bases match TRBD1. This CDR3 is 13 amino acids long. Germline-derived CDR1 and CDR2 are ENHRY and SYGVKD. As DNA, the CDR3 is TGTGCCATCAAGGACAGGGGACAATCACTCCTCCACTTT. The encoded protein is CAIKDRGQSLLHF.

The chain links TRBV5-6 to TRBJ2-3, with 13 bases aligning to TRBD2. Trimming cost V 6 bases and J 2 bases; bases outside gene matches: 12. In germline, CDR1 is SGHDT, CDR2 YYEEEE. The CDR3 is made up of 18 amino acids. Here the CDR3 reads CASNAGTSGTVNTDTQYF. The CDR3, as DNA: TGTGCCAGCAACGCCGGGACTAGCGGGACAGTCAACACAGATACGCAGTATTTT.

Ten or more counts support this clonotype. The V and J genes are TRBV11-2 and TRBJ2-4; 7 nucleotides match TRBD1. V dropped 1 base and J dropped 3; count of bases not matched to a gene: 3. There are 15 residues in the CDR3. CDR1 and CDR2 from the germline V gene are SGHAT and FQNNGV. CDR3 in DNA: TGTGCCAGCAGCTTAGTGTGGACAGGCAAAAACATTCAGTACTTC. This codes for CASSLVWTGKNIQYF.

This clonotype was seen at least ten times. J is TRBJ2-1 and V is TRBV6-5; the D gene is possibly TRBD2 (6 bases). Between the trimmed V and J ends, which lost 6 bases and 8 bases, there was a span of 17 bases. The CDR3 has 14 amino acids. Germline V gives CDR1 MNHEY, CDR2 SVGAGI. The CDR3 bases are TGTGCCAGCAGACGGGGAGGTCTAGGCGATGAGCAGTTCTTC. Protein sequence: CASRRGGLGDEQFF.

The V call is TRBV7-2, the J call TRBJ2-6; D is undetermined. The CDR3 is made up of 16 amino acids. V was cut by 3 bases and J by 1 base, with 10 bases left in between. The V gene's germline CDR1 is SGHTA and CDR2 FQGNSA. The CDR3 reads CASSFGPGSGANVLTF. The DNA of the CDR3 is TGTGCCAGCAGCTTTGGACCCGGATCTGGGGCCAACGTCCTGACTTTC. The entire variable domain, with the rest obtained from reference TRBV7-2 and TRBJ2-6, is as follows: GAGVSQSPSNKVTEKGKDVELRCDPISGHTALYWYRQSLGQGLEFLIYFQGNSAPDKSGLPSDRFSAERTGGSVSTLTIQRTQQEDSAVYLCASSFGPGSGANVLTFGAGSRLTVL.

This clonotype was seen a few times. CDR3 loop: CASSLANPTSGRGGDTQYF. The CDR3 nucleotides read TGTGCCAGCAGCTTAGCGAATCCCACTAGCGGGAGAGGGGGAGATACGCAGTATTTT. The chain couples TRBV7-9 to TRBJ2-3; 11 bases are a match to TRBD2. Germline CDR1 SEHNR, CDR2 FQNEAQ (reference sequence). V was pared by 0 bases and J by 5 bases, with 13 bases of the junction left unmatched. The length of the CDR3 is 19 residues.

This chain connects TRBV12-3 or TRBV12-4 to TRBJ2-5; either TRBD1 or TRBD2 may fit D (5 bases each). Trimming shortened V by 7 bases and J by 0 bases, and 15 bases separated the two germline ends. The CDR3 is made up of 15 amino acids. The CDR3 DNA reads TGTGCCAGCACTCGTGCTCGGGACCACCAAGAGACCCAGTACTTC. Protein: CASTRARDHQETQYF.

Note on this clonotype: A clone one base away is much larger, so this may be a read error. The V gene is TRBV27, the J gene TRBJ2-5, with 7 bases matching TRBD1. Germline loops: CDR1 MNHEY, CDR2 SMNVEV (reference sequence). The length of the CDR3 is 14 residues. Losses at the gene ends were 5 bases for V and 11 bases for J; bases not matched to a gene: 14. CDR3 nucleotides: TGTGCCAGCAGTGTGAGACAGGGTCATGGGGAGCAGTACTTC. Protein product: CASSVRQGHGEQYF.

This clonotype has more than one count but fewer than ten. The chain carries TRBV27 and TRBJ2-1; a weak D match, TRBD2 (6 bases). The CDR3 is 13 amino acids. Trimming left V 0 bases short and J 9 bases short, with 9 bases between. Per the germline V gene, CDR1 is MNHEY and CDR2 is SMNVEV (reference sequence). The DNA for the CDR3 is TGTGCCAGCAGTTTATCGGGGGGATCTGAGCAGTTCTTC. Translating gives CASSLSGGSEQFF.

V is TRBV6-1 and J is TRBJ2-1, with 8 bases matching TRBD1. The junction had 9 bases not matched to a gene; V was cut back by 7 bases and J by 10 bases. There are 13 residues in the CDR3. Germline CDR1 is MNHNS and CDR2 is SASEGT. The CDR3 DNA sequence: TGTGCCAGCACCGACAGGGGACCTTACGAGCAGTTCTTC. Residues: CASTDRGPYEQFF.

The genes are TRBV3-1 and TRBJ2-1; a possible D gene is TRBD2 (5 bases). Trimming stripped 0 bases from V and 9 bases from J, with 9 bases between. There are 13 residues in the CDR3. Germline CDR1 is LGHDT and CDR2 is YNNKEL (reference sequence). The CDR3 loop reads CASSQERVGEQFF. The CDR3 DNA is TGTGCCAGCAGCCAAGAGCGGGTTGGTGAGCAGTTCTTC.

This chain uses TRBV20-1 with TRBJ2-1; 10 bases are a match to TRBD2. Germline trimming cut 0 bases from V and 9 bases from J; bases unmatched to any gene: 8. CDR1 and CDR2 (germline): DFQATT, SNEGSKA (reference sequence). The CDR3 spans 15 residues. CDR3 coding DNA: TGCAGTGCTAGAGATCCCCTAGCGGGAGCTGGTGAGCAGTTCTTC. Encoded protein: CSARDPLAGAGEQFF.

As regards this clonotype: One junction end disagrees with the germline gene, perhaps due to a read error. This chain uses TRBV5-1 with TRBJ2-3, with a tentative D call TRBD2 (5 bases). The CDR3 is 15 amino acids. Germline loops: CDR1 SGHRS, CDR2 YFSETQ. CDR3 DNA sequence: TGCGCCAGCAGTTTGGTCGGACTTGGCACAGATACGCAGTATTTT. Protein product: CASSLVGLGTDTQYF.

This clonotype was detected a few times. The chain links TRBV10-2 to TRBJ2-1; 8 bases agree with TRBD2. The CDR3 sequence is 17 residues long. The germline gives CDR1 WSHSY, CDR2 SAAADI. V shed 0 bases and J 3 bases; nucleotides not matched to a gene: 7. Here the CDR3 DNA reads TGCGCCAGCAGTGAGTCAAGTAGCGGGGTTTTCTACAATGAGCAGTTCTTC. Amino acids: CASSESSSGVFYNEQFF.

This clonotype has ten or more counts. The chain links TRBV6-1 to TRBJ2-7; the D gene could be TRBD1 or TRBD2 (5 bases each). Trimming pared 10 bases from V and 0 bases from J, leaving 16 bases between. This CDR3 comprises 14 residues. CDR1 is MNHNS and CDR2 is SASEGT in the germline V gene. The CDR3 coding sequence is TGTGCCATCTTCGGGACCCCTCCCTCCTACGAGCAGTACTTC. It codes for CAIFGTPPSYEQYF.

This clonotype was recorded at least ten times. A much larger clonotype is one base distant, so this may be a read error. CDR3 sequence reads: CASSQGSGSEADTQYF. CDR3 sequence (DNA): TGCGCCAGCAGCCAAGGGTCAGGGTCGGAGGCAGATACGCAGTATTTT. The V call is TRBV4-3, the J call TRBJ2-3; perhaps D is TRBD1 or TRBD2 (5 bases each). CDR1 is LGHNA, CDR2 YSLEER, per germline. Trimming pared 1 base from V and 4 bases from J, leaving 15 bases between. The CDR3 sequence is 16 residues long.

This chain joins TRBV9 and TRBJ2-1, with 8 bases matching TRBD2. Germline trimming cut 2 bases from V and 7 bases from J; bases unmatched to any gene: 5. Germline V gene sequence: CDR1 SGDLS, CDR2 YYNGEE. The CDR3 extends over 14 amino acids. The CDR3 DNA sequence: TGTGCCAGCAGCGTTGGGACTAGGGGTAATGAGCAGTTCTTC. It specifies CASSVGTRGNEQFF. Using reference TRBV9 and TRBJ2-1 for the parts outside the CDR3, the full variable domain is DSGVTQTPKHLITATGQRVTLRCSPRSGDLSVYWYQQSLDQGLQFLIQYYNGEERAKGNILERFSAQQFPDLHSELNLSSLELGDSALYFCASSVGTRGNEQFFGPGTRLTVL.

This clonotype was seen more than once but under ten times. V usage is TRBV20-1 and J usage is TRBJ1-2; TRBD1 might be the D (5 bases). CDR1 and CDR2 from the germline V gene are DFQATT and SNEGSKA (reference sequence). Trimming shortened V by 0 bases and J by 3 bases, and 14 bases separated the two germline ends. The CDR3 consists of 15 residues. DNA for the CDR3: TGCAGTGCTAGAGATCGGCGGGGGTGGGACTATGGCTACACCTTC. It yields the protein CSARDRRGWDYGYTF.